These 5 T cell receptor beta chains share one sample of origin, sequenced in a study of tumor-infiltrating lymphocytes in glioblastoma multiforme (dated by TCRdb to 2015 to 2018). The instrument given in TCRdb is Illumina HiSeq 2500. Using a modified ARM-PCR protocol with multiple V-beta primers and a C-beta primer, the team built TCRB libraries from RNA through three nested multiplex PCR rounds. The raw public data were reprocessed by TCRdb itself: fastp quality trimming at Q25, MiXCR clonotype calling, in-frame beta chains only. Identical CDR3 proteins give one entry, which carries the most common genes and DNA. For this sample the table gives about 13,000 distinct CDR3 sequences, of which approximately 70% were detected only once. The ten largest clonotypes hold over 25% of the sample. The sequenced material came from brain tumor tissue. Receptors were obtained from a male donor with glioblastoma.

This clonotype was detected ten times or more. The chain carries TRBV24-1 and TRBJ2-2; 13 bases fit TRBD2. Germline CDR1 KGHDR, CDR2 SFDVKD. Unmatched junction bases numbered 6, after V lost 7 bases and J lost 5 bases. The CDR3 extends over 16 amino acids. As DNA, the CDR3 is TGTGCCACCAGCGGGACTAGCGGGAATGGGACCGGGGAGCTGTTTTTT. This encodes CATSGTSGNGTGELFF.

This clonotype was observed a few times. The gene calls are TRBV5-4 and TRBJ1-1; the D is unclear. The germline V gene encodes CDR1 SGHNT and CDR2 YYREEE (reference sequence). The V end was cut by 2 bases, the J end by 3 bases, with 8 bases between. The CDR3 has 13 amino acids. The CDR3 nucleotides read TGTGCCAGCAGCTTAAGTAGGGACACTGAAGCTTTCTTT. It codes for CASSLSRDTEAFF. The variable domain in full, with the rest retrieved from reference TRBV5-4 and TRBJ1-1, is ETGVTQSPTHLIKTRGQQVTLRCSSQSGHNTVSWYQQALGQGPQFIFQYYREEENGRGNFPPRFSGLQFPNYSSELNVNALELDDSALYLCASSLSRDTEAFFGQGTRLTVV.

V is TRBV5-6 and J is TRBJ1-1; possibly TRBD1 for D (6 bases). The CDR3 is 14 amino acids. Germline V gene data show CDR1 as SGHDT and CDR2 as YYEEEE. The V and J ends lost 3 bases and 2 bases respectively, with 11 bases between them. The CDR3 loop is CASSYWTVNTEAFF. As DNA, the CDR3 is TGTGCCAGCAGCTATTGGACAGTTAACACTGAAGCTTTCTTT.

This clonotype has just a few counts. This sequence joins TRBV3-1 and TRBJ1-5; perhaps TRBD1 as D (5 bases). Between the trimmed V and J ends, which lost 0 bases and 0 bases, there was a span of 12 bases. Germline values: CDR1 LGHDT, CDR2 YNNKEL (reference sequence). The CDR3 length is 17 residues. This CDR3 is CASSQDLGGASNQPQHF. The DNA for the CDR3 is TGTGCCAGCAGCCAAGATCTGGGAGGGGCTAGCAATCAGCCCCAGCATTTT.

This sequence joins TRBV5-8 and TRBJ1-1; D not certain. The CDR3 runs to 13 residues. CDR1 and CDR2 (germline): SGHTS, YDEGEE. Trimming took off 6 bases at V and 4 bases at J, with 13 bases between the two ends. DNA of the CDR3: TGTGCCAGCATCTCCTCGCCGGGCACTGAAGCTTTCTTT. Its protein is CASISSPGTEAFF.